These 23 T cell receptor beta chains were all obtained from the same sample, sequenced in a study of graft-versus-host responses after intestinal transplantation. Antigens for these TCRs are unknown. Produced via immunoSEQ multiplex PCR; TCRdb's table is partial and in-frame only. This sample has tens of thousands of clones, with approximately 94% found just once. This sample comprised unstimulated CD4+ T cells sorted from spleen or lymph node cells, obtained before transplant. These receptor sequences come from a human donor who was the organ donor for an intestinal transplant.

The chain couples TRBV4-1 to TRBJ2-3; 12 bases match TRBD2. This CDR3 is built from 17 residues. CDR1 and CDR2 from the germline V gene are MGHRA and YSYEKL. Trimming took 4 bases from V and 7 from J; bases not matched to a gene: 12. CDR3 DNA sequence: TGCGCCAGCAGCCCGACCGGACTAGCGGGGAACGGTTATACGCAGTATTTT. Translating it yields CASSPTGLAGNGYTQYF.

On this clone itself: The junction departs from the called germline gene at one end, perhaps through a read error. The V and J genes are TRBV11-2 and TRBJ2-1; 7 nucleotides agree with TRBD1. This CDR3 has 14 amino acids. Germline CDR1 is SGHAT and CDR2 is FQNNGV. The CDR3 DNA reads as TGTGCCAGCAGGCCCGCCGGGACAGTCAATGGGCAGTTCTTC. It yields the protein CASRPAGTVNGQFF.

This sequence joins TRBV7-2 and TRBJ2-3, with 7 bases that match TRBD1. The CDR3 contains 16 residues. The V gene end was trimmed by 1 base and the J gene end by 3 bases; junction bases not matched to a gene: 7. Germline values: CDR1 SGHTA, CDR2 FQGNSA. As DNA, the CDR3 is TGTGCCAGCAGCTTAGGACCCGACAGGGATACAGATACGCAGTATTTT. Translated: CASSLGPDRDTDTQYF.

The J gene is TRBJ1-5, the V gene TRBV27; no reliable D call. The CDR3 is 12 amino acids. The ends were cut back, 3 bases at V and 6 bases at J, with 6 bases in the middle. The V gene's germline CDR1 is MNHEY and CDR2 SMNVEV (reference sequence). The CDR3 is CASSFPGQPQHF. In DNA, the CDR3 is TGTGCCAGCAGTTTCCCAGGTCAGCCCCAGCATTTT.

The rearrangement links TRBV28 to TRBJ1-2; a possible D gene is TRBD1 (5 bases). Germline CDR1 reads MDHEN; CDR2 reads SYDVKM. This CDR3 has 16 amino acids. Trimming removed 2 bases at V and 2 bases at J, with 15 bases between. CDR3 sequence (DNA): TGTGCCAGCAGTTTACCGACAGCCTATTGGAACTATGGCTACACCTTC. Encoded protein: CASSLPTAYWNYGYTF.

This chain uses TRBV18 with TRBJ2-3; D not certain. Between the trimmed V and J ends, which lost 2 bases and 2 bases, there was a span of 8 bases. The CDR3 totals 14 residues. Germline V gene lookup returns CDR1 KGHSH and CDR2 LQKENI. CDR3 DNA: TGTGCCAGCTCACCAAACCCTAACACAGATACGCAGTATTTT. It is translated as CASSPNPNTDTQYF.

The genes are TRBV6-1 and TRBJ2-5; 11 bases agree with TRBD1. Gene TRBJ2-7 matches the end of the DNA better, so the J call may be wrong. The germline CDR1 and CDR2 sequences are MNHNS and SASEGT. The CDR3 contains 14 residues. CDR3 sequence reads: CASRAGQGAYEQYF. The CDR3 nucleotides read TGTGCCAGCAGAGCGGGACAGGGGGCCTACGAGCAGTACTTC.

The chain uses TRBV7-3 and TRBJ1-6; D gene unclear. Germline V CDR1 and CDR2: SGHTA, FQGTGA. Trimming took 2 bases from V and 7 from J, leaving 9 bases between them. The CDR3 consists of 14 residues. The CDR3 reads CASSLYASNSPLHF. The CDR3 region has the DNA TGTGCCAGCAGCTTATATGCAAGCAATTCACCCCTCCACTTT.

The V call is TRBV6-1, the J call TRBJ1-5; D possibly corresponds to TRBD1 (6 bases). V lost 5 bases, J lost 5 bases, and 7 bases lay in between. Germline CDR1 MNHNS, CDR2 SASEGT. This CDR3 comprises 12 residues. DNA of the CDR3: TGTGCCAGCAGTCGACAGGATCAGCCCCAGCATTTT. It translates to CASSRQDQPQHF.

The chain couples TRBV27 to TRBJ1-1; D possibly corresponds to TRBD1 (5 bases). Germline V lookup: CDR1 MNHEY, CDR2 SMNVEV (reference sequence). The CDR3 contains 13 residues. V was cut by 5 bases and J by 2 bases, with 9 bases left in between. The CDR3 loop reads CASSMTENTEAFF. CDR3 nucleotide sequence: TGTGCCAGCAGTATGACAGAAAACACTGAAGCTTTCTTT.

The CDR3 DNA reads as TGTGCCTGGAGTGTCGGTGTTTGGGACAATGAGCAGTTCTTC. Translation: CAWSVGVWDNEQFF. J is TRBJ2-1 and V is TRBV30; no definite D call. Germline V CDR1 and CDR2: GTSNPN, SVGIG (reference sequence). Deletions cut 0 bases from V and 5 bases from J, with 11 bases between. The CDR3 spans 14 residues. The complete variable domain, with remaining parts taken from reference TRBV30 and TRBJ2-1, reads SQTIHQWPATLVQPVGSPLSLECTVEGTSNPNLYWYRQAAGRGLQLLFYSVGIGQISSEVPQNLSASRPQDRQFILSSKKLLLSDSGFYLCAWSVGVWDNEQFFGPGTRLTVL.

This clone was seen just once. The V gene is TRBV21-1, the J gene TRBJ1-1. TRBV21-1 is a pseudogene locus. The CDR3 is made up of 12 amino acids. The CDR3 protein is CASSNGGTEAFF. The CDR3 coding sequence is TGTGCCAGCAGCAACGGAGGGACTGAAGCTTTCTTT.

The rearrangement links TRBV6-5 to TRBJ2-2; 8 positions agree with TRBD1. V trimming: 6 bases; J trimming: 5 bases; junction bases outside the gene matches: 2. The germline CDR1 and CDR2 sequences are MNHEY and SVGAGI. This CDR3 region has 13 residues. CDR3 region: CASRQGGTGELFF. As DNA, the CDR3 is TGTGCCAGCAGACAGGGGGGAACCGGGGAGCTGTTTTTT.

The gene calls are TRBV6-5 and TRBJ1-2, with TRBD1 as a possible D gene (6 bases). V lost 2 bases to trimming and J lost 8 bases, with 9 bases between them. The germline V gene has CDR1 MNHEY and CDR2 SVGAGI. The CDR3 contains 12 residues. The CDR3 bases are TGTGCCAGCAGTTACAGTCAGGGGGGCTACACCTTC. Its protein is CASSYSQGGYTF.

The chain employs TRBV29-1 and TRBJ2-6, with no clear D. The CDR3 length is 13 residues. Germline V gene sequence: CDR1 SQVTM, CDR2 ANQGSEA. Trimming removed 4 bases at V and 1 base at J, with 5 bases between. Here the CDR3 reads CSVVISGANVLTF. CDR3 nucleotide sequence: TGCAGCGTTGTAATATCTGGGGCCAACGTCCTGACTTTC.

The chain's CDR3 is CASSLVPDNYGYTF. DNA of the CDR3: TGCGCCAGCAGCTTGGTTCCAGACAACTATGGCTACACCTTC. V gene TRBV5-1 combines with J gene TRBJ1-2; D gene unclear. Trimming stripped 0 bases from V and 2 bases from J, with 8 bases between. Per the germline V gene, CDR1 is SGHRS and CDR2 is YFSETQ. The length of the CDR3 is 14 residues.

The chain uses TRBV28 and TRBJ2-3; D is undetermined. V was clipped by 7 bases and J by 5 bases, with 16 bases between them. Germline lookup yields CDR1 MDHEN and CDR2 SYDVKM. The length of the CDR3 is 14 residues. The CDR3 nucleotides are TGTGCCAGCACTGATCTCAAAACAGTAGATACGCAGTATTTT. Encoded protein: CASTDLKTVDTQYF.

The J gene is TRBJ2-3, the V gene TRBV19, with TRBD2 identical over 10 bases. The CDR3 totals 16 residues. From germline, CDR1 is LNHDA and CDR2 SQIVND (reference sequence). V shed 4 bases and J 0 bases; nucleotides not matched to a gene: 4. The CDR3 bases are TGTGCCAGTAGTAGGACTAGCGGTACTAGCACAGATACGCAGTATTTT. Translation gives CASSRTSGTSTDTQYF.

The rearrangement uses TRBV6-5 and TRBJ1-1; a weak D match, TRBD1 (6 bases). The length of the CDR3 is 14 residues. Deletions cut 0 bases from V and 5 bases from J, with 10 bases between. Germline V gene sequence: CDR1 MNHEY, CDR2 SVGAGI. CDR3 sequence (DNA): TGTGCCAGCAGTTACTCTCGGGGGCGGACTGAAGCTTTCTTT. It encodes CASSYSRGRTEAFF.

Details on this clone: Within the sample, other DNA sequences also encode this same CDR3. The genes are TRBV9 and TRBJ1-3; TRBD1 is a possible D gene (5 bases). The CDR3 has 16 amino acids. V was cut by 4 bases and J by 4 bases, with 18 bases left in between. Germline V gene data show CDR1 as SGDLS and CDR2 as YYNGEE. CDR3 residues: CASSPGGILLGNTIYF. The CDR3 DNA reads TGTGCCAGCAGCCCGGGGGGGATTTTGCTCGGAAACACCATATATTTT. Combining the CDR3 with reference TRBV9 and TRBJ1-3 gives the whole variable domain DSGVTQTPKHLITATGQRVTLRCSPRSGDLSVYWYQQSLDQGLQFLIQYYNGEERAKGNILERFSAQQFPDLHSELNLSSLELGDSALYFCASSPGGILLGNTIYFGEGSWLTVV.

The CDR3 coding sequence is TGTGCCGCGGGGGGGTCAGGGATGAGTCAGCCCCAGCATTTT. Its translation: CAAGGSGMSQPQHF. The V call is TRBV10-3, the J call TRBJ1-5; tentatively, D is TRBD1 (5 bases). There are 14 residues in the CDR3. CDR1 is ENHRY and CDR2 is SYGVKD in the germline V gene. Trimming shortened V by 11 bases and J by 6 bases, and 20 bases separated the two germline ends.

The CDR3, as DNA: TGTGCCAGCAGCCGGGGGGTTAGGGCCTACAATGAGCAGTTCTTC. This translates into CASSRGVRAYNEQFF. V and J are TRBV7-2 and TRBJ2-1, with TRBD2 identical over 7 bases. The germline V gene has CDR1 SGHTA and CDR2 FQGNSA. The V gene end was trimmed by 5 bases and the J gene end by 2 bases; junction bases not matched to a gene: 6. CDR3 length: 15 amino acids.

The chain has TRBV19 and TRBJ2-4; tentatively, D is TRBD1 or TRBD2 (6 bases each). The CDR3 totals 15 residues. V was pared by 5 bases and J by 0 bases, with 11 bases between. Germline CDR1 is LNHDA and CDR2 is SQIVND (reference sequence). CDR3: CASSVGGLAKNIQYF. CDR3 bases: TGTGCCAGTAGTGTAGGGGGACTAGCCAAAAACATTCAGTACTTC.